This paragraph covers one T cell receptor (beta chain) sequence. Its antigen is still unknown. No base-level quality is on record; no much larger clone is a single base apart. TCRbeta CDR3 regions were amplified from genomic DNA by means of the immunoSEQ Assay, a bias-controlled multiplex PCR. In the paper's pipeline: The number of nucleated cells in each sample was estimated by amplification of reference gene primers within the assay. To quantify the absolute abundance of each unique TCRbeta CDR3 rearrangement, sequence reads were collapsed and filtered. For each sample, productive Simpson clonality was calculated as the square root of Simpson's diversity index over productive rearrangements. TCRdb retrieved this table from immuneACCESS and kept in-frame rearrangements only. Not all clones are present; in checked studies, unresolved V genes account for under half, and no reason is known for the remainder. That table furnishes V, J and clone size, whereas the DNA furnished D and trimming. The sample table shows 94,000 or so clones, and approximately 86% are seen once. The ten largest account for roughly 7.4% of the sample.

The data were obtained in a study of blood T cell repertoires in COVID-19 (dated by TCRdb to 2018 to 2020). Study-wide context: Collaborator samples came from the United States, Italy and Spain and covered acute and convalescent phases of COVID-19. The material from the prospective study consisted of cDNA or gDNA derived from T cells, B-cell-depleted T cells, or PBMCs. Deeply sampled blood TCRbeta repertoires from subjects exposed to, actively infected with, or recovered from COVID-19 were included in the dataset. The repertoires were made available in a free public database intended to serve as a resource for research on the immune response to SARS-CoV-2. Samples came from the ongoing ImmuneRACE study (first 160 participants) plus 1,254 subjects from 6 global collaborators. Sample metadata almost always included a de-identified subject ID, COVID-19 status, age in years and sex. HLA class I and class II types, where available, came from metadata supplied by the sample provider rather than from assay-based typing. The paper as a whole reports these results and caveats: The quantity of clinical and demographic metadata differed by source and by participant and was supplied without curation.

Each collaborating institution followed its own protocols to collect whole blood in K2EDTA tubes. For TCRbeta analysis, collaborator samples were shipped as frozen whole blood, as isolated PBMCs, or as DNA extracted from either sample type. The CDR3 starts with the cysteine, ends with the phenylalanine, and has 14 residues. Only the CDR3 part of the read is kept: 42 bases, read in frame from the first base. Cut back by 7 bases and 3 bases, the V and J ends lie 13 bases apart. The germline V gene encodes CDR1 MNHNY and CDR2 SVGAGI (reference sequence). Sequenced input: peripheral blood. The source of this sequence is a woman in her sixties or seventies with acute or convalescent COVID-19. The sequence joins TRBV6-6 to TRBJ1-5, with the D gene call left open. The CDR3 has the sequence CASNDQLNNQPQHF. The bases read TGTGCCAGCAACGATCAGTTGAACAATCAGCCCCAGCATTTT.